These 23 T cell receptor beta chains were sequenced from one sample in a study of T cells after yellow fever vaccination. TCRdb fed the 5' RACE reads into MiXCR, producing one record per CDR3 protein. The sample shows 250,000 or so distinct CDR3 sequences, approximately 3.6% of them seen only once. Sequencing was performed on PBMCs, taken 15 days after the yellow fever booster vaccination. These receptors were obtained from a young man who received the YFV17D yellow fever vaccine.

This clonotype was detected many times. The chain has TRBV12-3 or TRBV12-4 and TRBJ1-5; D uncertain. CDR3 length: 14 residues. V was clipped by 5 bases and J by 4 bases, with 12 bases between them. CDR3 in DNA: TGTGCCAGCAGTCCCCCCCCAGGAAATCAGCCCCAGCATTTT. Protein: CASSPPPGNQPQHF.

The CDR3 DNA reads as TGTGCCAGCGCACTTCAGGGACAGCCCCAGCATTTT. Protein product: CASALQGQPQHF. The V and J genes are TRBV28 and TRBJ1-5; TRBD1 is a possible D gene (5 bases). V lost 8 bases, J lost 7 bases, and 12 bases lay in between. The V gene's germline CDR1 is MDHEN and CDR2 SYDVKM. The CDR3 spans 12 residues.

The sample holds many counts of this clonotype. The CDR3, as DNA: TGCAGTGCTTTGACTAGCGGGGGGCGGAATGAGCAGTTCTTC. It translates to CSALTSGGRNEQFF. The chain has TRBV20-1 and TRBJ2-1; 13 bases agree with TRBD2. The V gene's germline CDR1 is DFQATT and CDR2 SNEGSKA (reference sequence). J was trimmed by 7 bases and V by 5 bases; bases with no gene match: 5. The CDR3 sequence is 14 residues long.

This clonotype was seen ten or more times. The CDR3 loop reads CASSGGGAGELFF. Written as DNA, the CDR3 is TGTGCCAGCAGTGGAGGGGGGGCCGGGGAGCTGTTTTTT. The V gene is TRBV3-1, the J gene TRBJ2-2, with D possibly TRBD2 on 7 matching bases. Looked up from germline, CDR1 is LGHDT and CDR2 is YNNKEL (reference sequence). V lost 6 bases, J lost 6 bases, and 11 bases lay in between. The CDR3 length is 13 residues.

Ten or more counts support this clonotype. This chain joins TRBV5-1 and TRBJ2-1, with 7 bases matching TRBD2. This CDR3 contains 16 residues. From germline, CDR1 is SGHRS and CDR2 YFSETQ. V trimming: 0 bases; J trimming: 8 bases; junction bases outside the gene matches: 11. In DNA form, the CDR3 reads TGCGCCAGCAGCTTGGCACCACCGGGAGGACTCGATGAGCAGTTCTTC. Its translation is CASSLAPPGGLDEQFF.

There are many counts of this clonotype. The CDR3 sequence: CASSPLGAGVGETQYF. The CDR3 DNA follows: TGTGCCAGCAGCCCTCTCGGAGCGGGGGTCGGAGAGACCCAGTACTTC. This chain connects TRBV7-8 to TRBJ2-5, with 8 bases aligning to TRBD2. Germline assignment: CDR1 SGHVS and CDR2 FQNEAQ. The CDR3 is 16 amino acids. Unmatched junction bases numbered 12, after V lost 5 bases and J lost 4 bases.

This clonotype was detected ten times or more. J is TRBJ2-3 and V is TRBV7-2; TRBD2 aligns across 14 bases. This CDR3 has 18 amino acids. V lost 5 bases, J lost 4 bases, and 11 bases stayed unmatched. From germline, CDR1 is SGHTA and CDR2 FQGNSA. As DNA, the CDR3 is TGTGCCAGCAGCCGAGTGACCTTGACTAGCGGGGGGGCAGATACGCAGTATTTT. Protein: CASSRVTLTSGGADTQYF. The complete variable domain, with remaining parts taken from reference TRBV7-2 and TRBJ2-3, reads GAGVSQSPSNKVTEKGKDVELRCDPISGHTALYWYRQSLGQGLEFLIYFQGNSAPDKSGLPSDRFSAERTGGSVSTLTIQRTQQEDSAVYLCASSRVTLTSGGADTQYFGPGTRLTVL.

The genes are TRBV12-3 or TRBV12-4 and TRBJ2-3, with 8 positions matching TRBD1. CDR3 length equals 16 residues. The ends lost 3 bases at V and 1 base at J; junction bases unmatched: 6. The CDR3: CASSLPGTGRTDTQYF. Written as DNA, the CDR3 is TGTGCCAGCAGTTTGCCCGGGACAGGCCGCACAGATACGCAGTATTTT.

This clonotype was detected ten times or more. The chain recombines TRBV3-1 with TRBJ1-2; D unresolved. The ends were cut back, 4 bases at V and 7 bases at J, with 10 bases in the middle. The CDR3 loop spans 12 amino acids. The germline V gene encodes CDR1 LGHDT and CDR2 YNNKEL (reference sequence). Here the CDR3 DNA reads TGTGCCAGCAGCCGAGAGCAGGCTGGCTACACCTTC. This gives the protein CASSREQAGYTF.

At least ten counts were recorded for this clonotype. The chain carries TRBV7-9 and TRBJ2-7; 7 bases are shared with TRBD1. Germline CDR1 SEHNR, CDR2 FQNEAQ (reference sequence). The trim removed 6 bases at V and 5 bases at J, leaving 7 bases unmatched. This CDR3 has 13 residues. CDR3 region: CASSHGTANEQYV. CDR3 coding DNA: TGTGCCAGCAGTCACGGGACAGCCAACGAGCAGTACGTC.

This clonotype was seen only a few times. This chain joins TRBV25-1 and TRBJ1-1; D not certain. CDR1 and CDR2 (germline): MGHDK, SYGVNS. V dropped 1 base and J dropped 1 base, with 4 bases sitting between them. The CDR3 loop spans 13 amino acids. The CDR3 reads CASSELENTEAFF. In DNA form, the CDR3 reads TGTGCCAGCAGTGAATTGGAGAACACTGAAGCTTTCTTT.

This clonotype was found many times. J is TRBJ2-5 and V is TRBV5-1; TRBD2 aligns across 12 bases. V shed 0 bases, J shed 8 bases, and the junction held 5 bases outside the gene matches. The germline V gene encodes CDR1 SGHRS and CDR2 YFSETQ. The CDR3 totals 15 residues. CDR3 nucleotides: TGCGCCAGCAGCTTGGCTCTAGCGGGGGGGCGTACCCAGTACTTC. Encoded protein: CASSLALAGGRTQYF.

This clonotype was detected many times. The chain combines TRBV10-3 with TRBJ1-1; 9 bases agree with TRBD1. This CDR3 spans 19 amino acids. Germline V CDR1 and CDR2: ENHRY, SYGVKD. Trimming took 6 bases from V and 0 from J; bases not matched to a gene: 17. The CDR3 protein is CAIRGGQGGSSLMNTEAFF. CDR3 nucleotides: TGTGCCATCAGGGGGGGACAGGGTGGAAGTTCTTTAATGAACACTGAAGCTTTCTTT.

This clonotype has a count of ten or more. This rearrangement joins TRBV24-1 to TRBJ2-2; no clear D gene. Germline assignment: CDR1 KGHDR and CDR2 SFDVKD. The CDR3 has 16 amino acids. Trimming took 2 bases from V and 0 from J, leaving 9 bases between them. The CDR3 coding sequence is TGTGCCACCAGTGATTATATGAGCTCGAACACCGGGGAGCTGTTTTTT. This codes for CATSDYMSSNTGELFF.

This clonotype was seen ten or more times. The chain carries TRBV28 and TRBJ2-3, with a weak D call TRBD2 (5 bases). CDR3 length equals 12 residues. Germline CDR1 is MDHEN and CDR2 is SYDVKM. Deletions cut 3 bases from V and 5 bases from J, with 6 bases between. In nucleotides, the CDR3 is TGTGCCAGCAGTTTTGAGGGAGATACGCAGTATTTT. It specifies CASSFEGDTQYF.

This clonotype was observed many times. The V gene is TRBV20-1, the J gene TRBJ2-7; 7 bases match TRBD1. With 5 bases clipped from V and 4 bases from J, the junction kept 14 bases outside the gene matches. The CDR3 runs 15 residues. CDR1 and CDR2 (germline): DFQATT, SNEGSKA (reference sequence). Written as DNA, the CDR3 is TGCAGTGCTCCCTCCTCCACAGGGGTCTCTTACGAGCAGTACTTC. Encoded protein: CSAPSSTGVSYEQYF.

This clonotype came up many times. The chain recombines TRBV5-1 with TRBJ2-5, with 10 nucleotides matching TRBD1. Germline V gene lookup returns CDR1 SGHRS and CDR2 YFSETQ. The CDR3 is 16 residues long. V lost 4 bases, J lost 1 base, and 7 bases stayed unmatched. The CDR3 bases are TGCGCCAGCAGCCACCGCCGGGACAGGGGCCAAGAGACCCAGTACTTC. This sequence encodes CASSHRRDRGQETQYF.

CDR3 coding DNA: TGTGCCAGCAGTTACGCGTGGGGTGGGGGGGACACTGAAGCTTTCTTT. Translating gives CASSYAWGGGDTEAFF. The chain combines TRBV6-5 with TRBJ1-1; perhaps TRBD1 as D (5 bases). Germline assignment: CDR1 MNHEY and CDR2 SVGAGI. Trimming took 2 bases from V and 3 from J, leaving 16 bases between them. CDR3 length: 16 amino acids.

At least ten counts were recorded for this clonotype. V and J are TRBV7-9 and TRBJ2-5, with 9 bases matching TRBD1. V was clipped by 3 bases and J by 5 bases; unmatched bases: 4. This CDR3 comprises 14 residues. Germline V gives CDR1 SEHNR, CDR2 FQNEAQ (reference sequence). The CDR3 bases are TGTGCCAGCAGCTTCTCTGGGACAGGGGAGACCCAGTACTTC. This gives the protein CASSFSGTGETQYF.

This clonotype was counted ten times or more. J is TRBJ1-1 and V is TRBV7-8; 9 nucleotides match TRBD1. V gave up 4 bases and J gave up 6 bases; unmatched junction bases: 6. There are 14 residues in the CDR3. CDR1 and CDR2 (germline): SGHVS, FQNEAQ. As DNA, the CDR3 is TGTGCCAGCAGCTCCCGGGACAGGGTTTCTGAAGCTTTCTTT. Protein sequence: CASSSRDRVSEAFF.

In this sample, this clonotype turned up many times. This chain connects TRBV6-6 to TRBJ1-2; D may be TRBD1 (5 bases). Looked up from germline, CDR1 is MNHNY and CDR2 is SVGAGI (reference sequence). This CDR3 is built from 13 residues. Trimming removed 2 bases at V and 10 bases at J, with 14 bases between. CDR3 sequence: CASSYEAEQDYTF. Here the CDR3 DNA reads TGTGCCAGCAGTTACGAGGCAGAACAGGACTACACCTTC.

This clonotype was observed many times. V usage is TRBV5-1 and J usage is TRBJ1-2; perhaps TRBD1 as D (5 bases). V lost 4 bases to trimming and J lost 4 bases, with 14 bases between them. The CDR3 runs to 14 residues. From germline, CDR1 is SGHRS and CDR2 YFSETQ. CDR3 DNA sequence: TGCGCCAGCAGCGGGCTTCGGGACGGCTATGGCTACACCTTC. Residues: CASSGLRDGYGYTF.

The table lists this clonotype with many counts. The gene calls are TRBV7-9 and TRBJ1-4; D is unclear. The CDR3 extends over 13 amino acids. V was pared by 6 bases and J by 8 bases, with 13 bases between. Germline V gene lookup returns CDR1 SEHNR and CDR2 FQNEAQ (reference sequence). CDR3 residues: CASRSGQEEKLFF. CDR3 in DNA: TGTGCCAGCAGAAGCGGCCAGGAGGAAAAACTGTTTTTT.